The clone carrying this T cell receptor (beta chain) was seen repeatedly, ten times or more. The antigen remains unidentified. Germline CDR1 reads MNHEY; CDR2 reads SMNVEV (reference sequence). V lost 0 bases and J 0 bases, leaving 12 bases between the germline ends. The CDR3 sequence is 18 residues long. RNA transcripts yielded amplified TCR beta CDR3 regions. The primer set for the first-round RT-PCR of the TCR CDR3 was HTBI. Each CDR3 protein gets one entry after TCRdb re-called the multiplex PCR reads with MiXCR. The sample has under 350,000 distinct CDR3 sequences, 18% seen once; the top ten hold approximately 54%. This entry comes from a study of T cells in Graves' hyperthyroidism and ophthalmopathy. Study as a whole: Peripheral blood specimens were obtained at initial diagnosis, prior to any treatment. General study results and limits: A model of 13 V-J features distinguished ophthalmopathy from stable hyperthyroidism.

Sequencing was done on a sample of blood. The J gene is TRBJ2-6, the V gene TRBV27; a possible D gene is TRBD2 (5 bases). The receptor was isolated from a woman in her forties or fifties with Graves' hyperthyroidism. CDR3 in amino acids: CASSLSGSFFSGANVLTF. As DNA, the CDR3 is TGTGCCAGCAGTTTATCAGGGAGTTTCTTCTCTGGGGCCAACGTCCTGACTTTC.